The rows below give T cell receptor beta chains drawn from one sample of a study of blood T cell repertoires in COVID-19. Libraries were prepared by immunoSEQ multiplex PCR; TCRdb keeps only in-frame clonotypes and omits some of them. Altogether more than 350,000 clones are present, 89% being singletons, with the ten largest covering 2.5% to 3.5%. The sample consisted of peripheral blood. The receptors were sampled from a woman aged 25 to 39 with COVID-19, enrolled during active disease. CDR3s include the opening cysteine and the closing phenylalanine or tryptophan. Each record gives: clone size, V gene, J gene, D gene, CDR3 protein, CDR3 DNA. A D gene is named only where the DNA matches it firmly. Some rows have no size entry. The others give once, few or many, or a class for an expanded clone.

abundance: few
v_gene: TRBV6-2/TRBV6-3
j_gene: TRBJ1-2
d_gene: NA
CDR3aa: CASSYVGSGGYTF
CDR3nt: TGTGCCAGCAGTTACGTGGGGAGTGGTGGCTACACCTTC

abundance: NA
v_gene: TRBV5-4
j_gene: TRBJ2-2
d_gene: NA
CDR3aa: CASSLVGWGPNTGELFF
CDR3nt: TGTGCCAGCAGCTTGGTTGGGTGGGGGCCGAACACCGGGGAGCTGTTTTTT

abundance: NA
v_gene: TRBV11-2
j_gene: TRBJ1-2
d_gene: NA
CDR3aa: CASSRMTGHYGYTF
CDR3nt: TGTGCCAGCAGCCGCATGACAGGCCACTATGGCTACACCTTC

abundance: NA
v_gene: TRBV19
j_gene: TRBJ1-1
d_gene: TRBD1
CDR3aa: CASSPLGDRENTEAFF
CDR3nt: TGTGCCAGTAGTCCCCTGGGAGACAGGGAGAACACTGAAGCTTTCTTT

abundance: NA
v_gene: TRBV7-2
j_gene: TRBJ2-3
d_gene: TRBD2
CDR3aa: CASSSRTSGGTDTQYF
CDR3nt: TGTGCCAGCAGCTCGAGAACTAGCGGGGGTACAGATACGCAGTATTTT

abundance: once
v_gene: TRBV6-5
j_gene: TRBJ1-2
d_gene: TRBD1
CDR3aa: CASSLQGNYGYTF
CDR3nt: TGTGCCAGCAGCCTACAGGGGAACTATGGCTACACCTTC

abundance: few
v_gene: TRBV7-2
j_gene: TRBJ2-1
d_gene: NA
CDR3aa: CASSLVANEQFF
CDR3nt: TGTGCCAGCAGCTTAGTGGCCAATGAGCAGTTCTTC

abundance: NA
v_gene: TRBV23-1
j_gene: TRBJ2-1
d_gene: TRBD1
CDR3aa: CARPPGQGANEQFF
CDR3nt: TGCGCCAGACCACCGGGACAGGGGGCAAATGAGCAGTTCTTC

abundance: NA
v_gene: TRBV10-3
j_gene: TRBJ1-5
d_gene: NA
CDR3aa: CAISERQENSNQPQHF
CDR3nt: TGTGCCATCAGCGAACGACAGGAAAATAGCAATCAGCCCCAGCATTTT

abundance: NA
v_gene: TRBV4-3
j_gene: TRBJ1-1
d_gene: TRBD1
CDR3aa: CASSLSTGMNTEAFF
CDR3nt: TGCGCCAGCAGCCTTTCGACAGGGATGAACACTGAAGCTTTCTTT

abundance: NA
v_gene: TRBV4-1
j_gene: TRBJ2-3
d_gene: NA
CDR3aa: CASSQAGPDTQYF
CDR3nt: TGCGCCAGCAGCCAAGCAGGCCCAGATACGCAGTATTTT

abundance: NA
v_gene: TRBV7-9
j_gene: TRBJ2-7
d_gene: TRBD1
CDR3aa: CASSPTTGSPYEQYF
CDR3nt: TGTGCCAGCAGCCCTACGACAGGGAGCCCCTACGAGCAGTACTTC

abundance: NA
v_gene: TRBV6-5
j_gene: TRBJ2-3
d_gene: TRBD1
CDR3aa: CATDRGSVDTQYF
CDR3nt: TGTGCCACGGACAGGGGGTCGGTAGATACGCAGTATTTT

abundance: NA
v_gene: TRBV28
j_gene: TRBJ2-5
d_gene: TRBD2
CDR3aa: CASRIGTTTETQYF
CDR3nt: TGTGCCTCACGGATAGGGACTACCACAGAGACCCAGTACTTC

abundance: NA
v_gene: TRBV5-8
j_gene: TRBJ2-7
d_gene: TRBD2
CDR3aa: CASSSLAGASADSYEQYF
CDR3nt: TGTGCCAGCAGCTCCCTAGCGGGGGCTTCCGCTGACTCCTACGAGCAGTACTTC

abundance: NA
v_gene: TRBV2
j_gene: TRBJ2-1
d_gene: NA
CDR3aa: CASSDSDIFNEQFF
CDR3nt: TGTGCCAGCAGTGATTCGGACATTTTCAATGAGCAGTTCTTC

abundance: NA
v_gene: TRBV5-8
j_gene: TRBJ1-3
d_gene: NA
CDR3aa: CASSLDRLSGNTIYF
CDR3nt: TGTGCCAGCAGCTTGGACCGACTCTCTGGAAACACCATATATTTT

abundance: NA
v_gene: TRBV19
j_gene: TRBJ2-1
d_gene: TRBD1
CDR3aa: CASSPPPGTGGRSSYNEQFF
CDR3nt: TGTGCCAGTAGTCCTCCACCCGGGACAGGGGGCCGGAGCTCCTACAATGAGCAGTTCTTC

abundance: NA
v_gene: TRBV7-2
j_gene: TRBJ2-3
d_gene: TRBD1
CDR3aa: CASSRDRGPLGWNSDTQYF
CDR3nt: TGTGCCAGCAGTCGGGACAGGGGACCGCTGGGGTGGAATTCAGATACGCAGTATTTT

abundance: NA
v_gene: TRBV4-3
j_gene: TRBJ1-2
d_gene: NA
CDR3aa: CASSQDRGTRPGYTF
CDR3nt: TGCGCCAGCAGCCAAGATCGGGGGACCCGCCCCGGCTACACCTTC

abundance: NA
v_gene: TRBV6-5
j_gene: TRBJ1-2
d_gene: NA
CDR3aa: CASSYGRTYGYTF
CDR3nt: TGTGCCAGCAGTTACGGCAGAACCTATGGCTACACCTTC

abundance: NA
v_gene: TRBV28
j_gene: TRBJ2-2
d_gene: TRBD1
CDR3aa: CASSPGQGYTGELFF
CDR3nt: TGTGCCAGCAGCCCGGGACAGGGGTACACCGGGGAGCTGTTTTTT

abundance: NA
v_gene: TRBV9
j_gene: TRBJ2-2
d_gene: NA
CDR3aa: CASSVQNTGELFF
CDR3nt: TGTGCCAGCAGCGTTCAGAACACCGGGGAGCTGTTTTTT

abundance: NA
v_gene: TRBV9
j_gene: TRBJ2-1
d_gene: TRBD1
CDR3aa: CASSAGTGTYNEQFF
CDR3nt: TGTGCCAGCAGCGCGGGGACAGGTACCTACAATGAGCAGTTCTTC

abundance: NA
v_gene: TRBV5-4
j_gene: TRBJ1-2
d_gene: TRBD1
CDR3aa: CASSYDRGDGYTF
CDR3nt: TGTGCCAGCAGCTACGACAGGGGGGATGGCTACACCTTC

abundance: many
v_gene: TRBV6-2/TRBV6-3
j_gene: TRBJ2-5
d_gene: TRBD2
CDR3aa: CASSTPPGGGDQETQYF
CDR3nt: TGTGCCAGCAGTACCCCCCCTGGCGGGGGGGACCAAGAGACCCAGTACTTC

abundance: NA
v_gene: TRBV5-1
j_gene: TRBJ1-1
d_gene: TRBD1
CDR3aa: CASSNTGAATEAFF
CDR3nt: TGCGCCAGCAGCAATACAGGGGCGGCGACTGAAGCTTTCTTT

abundance: NA
v_gene: TRBV6-4
j_gene: TRBJ1-1
d_gene: NA
CDR3aa: CASSRERNTEAFF
CDR3nt: TGTGCCAGCAGTAGGGAGCGGAACACTGAAGCTTTCTTT

abundance: NA
v_gene: TRBV5-4
j_gene: TRBJ2-7
d_gene: NA
CDR3aa: CASSGGNYEQYF
CDR3nt: TGTGCCAGCAGCGGGGGCAACTACGAGCAGTACTTC

abundance: NA
v_gene: TRBV19
j_gene: TRBJ2-1
d_gene: NA
CDR3aa: CASSMRGPNYNEQFF
CDR3nt: TGTGCCAGTAGTATGCGAGGGCCCAACTACAATGAGCAGTTCTTC

abundance: NA
v_gene: TRBV3-1/TRBV3-2
j_gene: TRBJ2-2
d_gene: NA
CDR3aa: CASSPLAITGELFF
CDR3nt: TGTGCCAGCAGCCCGCTAGCGATCACCGGGGAGCTGTTTTTT

abundance: NA
v_gene: TRBV5-1
j_gene: TRBJ2-2
d_gene: TRBD2
CDR3aa: CASSLVSGGQNTGELFF
CDR3nt: TGCGCCAGCAGCTTGGTTAGCGGGGGCCAGAACACCGGGGAGCTGTTTTTT